The 2 T cell receptor beta chains reported below all come from one sample, sequenced in a study of tumor-infiltrating lymphocytes in primary liver carcinoma. Germline DNA was extracted too, while blood RNA derived from unsorted whole blood. TCR beta cDNA was made from roughly 500 ng total RNA with a constant-region primer. Construction of TCR beta libraries relied on three successive nested multiplex PCR rounds employing slightly modified ARM-PCR. Amplification in the first two PCR rounds was performed using TRBV1-TRBV30 forward primers and a C-beta reverse primer for 10 cycles each. TCRdb processed the multiplex PCR reads anew with MiXCR; each CDR3 protein has one entry. The data hold approximately 320,000 distinct CDR3 sequences, with 45% to 70% observed a single time. The specimen was peripheral blood. The origin of the receptors is a woman aged 30 to 39 with primary liver carcinoma and hepatitis B virus infection.

Remarks on this clonotype: An end of the junction differs from the germline gene, which may be a read error. This sequence joins TRBV6-5 and TRBJ2-5; a possible D gene is TRBD1 (5 bases). Germline assignment: CDR1 MNHEY and CDR2 SVGAGI. The CDR3 spans 15 residues. The DNA of the CDR3 is TGTGCCAGCAGTTACTCGGGCACAGGTCAGGAGACCCAATACTTC. The encoded protein is CASSYSGTGQETQYF.

Worth noting for this clonotype: Its ends do not fully match the called genes, so a read error is possible. This rearrangement joins TRBV11-2 to TRBJ2-2; 8 bases align to TRBD1. Germline loops: CDR1 SGHAT, CDR2 FQNNGV. CDR3 size: 18 residues. CDR3 DNA sequence: TGTGTCAGCAGCTTAGCCACAGGGGGTTGGGCAAACACCGGGGAGCTGTTTTTT. This codes for CVSSLATGGWANTGELFF.